The source of this T cell receptor beta chain is a study of CD8+ T cells in alopecia areata. Study-wide findings and caveats: Researchers say the link of baseline CD8+ expansion to response remains uncertain, with one nonresponder.

cDNA prepared by RNA extraction and subsequent reverse transcription served as the template for sequencing. The assay was immunoSEQ multiplex PCR, and TCRdb's table has in-frame clones only and misses some. The sample contains under 150,000 clones, around three fifths of which appear only once. The treatment was: oral pan-JAK inhibitor, 5-10 mg twice daily. Starting from PBMCs, sorting isolated CD4+ and CD8+ T cells. CDR3 length equals 16 residues. The V end was cut by 1 base, the J end by 2 bases, with 14 bases between. The germline V gene has CDR1 SGHAT and CDR2 FQNNGV. This clone was seen only a few times. Its target is unknown.

The sequencing here drew on CD4+ T cells sorted from blood, taken at week 24, from a patient treated with tofacitinib. The TCR originated in a human donor with alopecia areata. The chain links TRBV11-2 to TRBJ1-1; weak D call: TRBD1 (6 bases). CDR3 coding DNA: TGTGCCAGCAGCTTAGCCCCGGTCGGGGGCAACACTGAAGCTTTCTTT. The encoded protein is CASSLAPVGGNTEAFF. Filled out from reference TRBV11-2 and TRBJ1-1, the complete variable domain reads EAGVAQSPRYKIIEKRQSVAFWCNPISGHATLYWYQQILGQGPKLLIQFQNNGVVDDSQLPKDRFSAERLKGVDSTLKIQPAKLEDSAVYLCASSLAPVGGNTEAFFGQGTRLTVV.